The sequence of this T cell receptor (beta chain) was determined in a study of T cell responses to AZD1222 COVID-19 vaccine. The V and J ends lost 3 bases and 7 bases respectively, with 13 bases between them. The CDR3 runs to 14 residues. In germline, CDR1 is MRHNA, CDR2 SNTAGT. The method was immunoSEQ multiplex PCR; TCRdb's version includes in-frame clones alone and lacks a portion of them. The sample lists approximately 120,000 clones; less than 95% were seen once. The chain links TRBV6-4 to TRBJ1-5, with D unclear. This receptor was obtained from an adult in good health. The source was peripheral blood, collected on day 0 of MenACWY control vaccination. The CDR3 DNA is TGTGCCAGCAGTGATGGTCAGCCCGGGCAGCCCCAGCATTTT. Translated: CASSDGQPGQPQHF.